This T cell receptor beta chain was captured in a study of spatial heterogeneity in lung cancer. Regarding time point: sample taken at primary tumor resection. The sequenced material consisted of unsorted whole RNA from tumor, nontumor lung or frozen PBMC. The study's findings and limits: Ubiquitous expanded tumor TCRs appeared in blood more at resection than follow-up.

This CDR3 contains 16 residues. J gave up 6 bases and V 1 base, and 7 bases lay outside the gene matches. Per the germline V gene, CDR1 is SGHAT and CDR2 is FQNNGV. TCRdb ran MiXCR on the 5' RACE reads and lists one entry per CDR3 protein. The sample gives 50,000 to 65,000 distinct CDR3 sequences, 7% to 10% of which show up once; approximately 16% is in the top ten. This clonotype was seen a handful of times. What it binds is not known. This sequence joins TRBV11-2 and TRBJ1-1, with 11 bases lining up with TRBD1. This sequence was found in a female donor with early-stage non-small cell lung cancer. Sequences were derived from PBMCs, sampled at surgery. The CDR3 reads CASSLGTGTGGSEAFF. The DNA for the CDR3 is TGTGCCAGCAGCTTAGGAACCGGGACAGGGGGATCTGAAGCTTTCTTT.